These T cell receptor beta chains were read from a single sample in a study of blood T cell repertoires in COVID-19. Produced via immunoSEQ multiplex PCR; TCRdb's table is partial and in-frame only. The sample lists under 300,000 clones; approximately 86% were seen once. What was sequenced was PBMCs or T cells enriched from blood (not recorded which). Every receptor here comes from a woman in her thirties or forties with acute COVID-19. Both conserved end residues are part of each CDR3.

TRBJ2-7	TRBV21-1	CAASRQGTRADRAPEQYF
TRBJ1-1	TRBV27	CASSLPGSNTEAFF
TRBJ2-5	TRBV30	CAWRTGVGQETQYF
TRBJ2-7	TRBV7-7	CASSLTALAEQYF
TRBJ2-2	TRBV2	CASSEQGAAGELFF
TRBJ1-3	TRBV15	CATSSPTGMRQMSGNTIYF
TRBJ2-7	TRBV19	CASSLTSGRAHEQYF
TRBJ1-2	TRBV7-9	CASSLGSGYYGYTF
TRBJ2-1	TRBV19	CASRNSPFNEQFF
TRBJ2-5	TRBV21-1	CASSQAQLRGETQYF
TRBJ1-1	TRBV18	CASSPPSSSEAFF
TRBJ1-4	TRBV2	CASSEFGIDNEKLFF
TRBJ2-1	TRBV4-1	CASSQGGTTYNEQFF
TRBJ2-5	TRBV19	CASSTLTGAWETQYF
TRBJ1-5	TRBV12-5	CASGLGLGAQPQHF